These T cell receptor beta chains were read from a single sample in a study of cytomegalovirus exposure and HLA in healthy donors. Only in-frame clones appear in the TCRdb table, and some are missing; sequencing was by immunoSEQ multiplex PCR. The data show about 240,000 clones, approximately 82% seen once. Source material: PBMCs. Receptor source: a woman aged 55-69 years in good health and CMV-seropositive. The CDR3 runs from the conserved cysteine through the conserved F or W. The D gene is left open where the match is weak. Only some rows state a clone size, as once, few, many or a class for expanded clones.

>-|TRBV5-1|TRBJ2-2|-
TGCGCCAGCAGCCCCGTCGGGGCGAACACCGGGGAGCTGTTTTTT
CASSPVGANTGELFF
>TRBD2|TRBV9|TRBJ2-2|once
TGTGCCAGCAGCTCCACTAGCGGAAACACCGGGGAGCTGTTTTTT
CASSSTSGNTGELFF
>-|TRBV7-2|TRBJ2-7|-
TGTGCCAGCAGCTTAGCCAGGGATAGCTCCTACGAGCAGTACTTC
CASSLARDSSYEQYF
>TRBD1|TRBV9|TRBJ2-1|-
TGTGCCAGCAGCGTGGGGACAGCTAGCTCCTACAATGAGCAGTTCTTC
CASSVGTASSYNEQFF
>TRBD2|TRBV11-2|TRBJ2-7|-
TGTGCCAGCAGCTTAGAAACCGGGAGGTGGTACGAGCAGTACTTC
CASSLETGRWYEQYF
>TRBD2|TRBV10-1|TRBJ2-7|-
TGCGCCACCGGACTAGCGGGGTCCTACGAGCAGTACTTC
CATGLAGSYEQYF
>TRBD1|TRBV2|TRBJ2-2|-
TGTGCCAGCAGTACAGGGGGGAACACCGGGGAGCTGTTTTTT
CASSTGGNTGELFF
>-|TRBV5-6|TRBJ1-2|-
TGTGCCAGCAGCTTGATGGGGTTGGCAGGGGAGTCTTATGGCTACACCTTC
CASSLMGLAGESYGYTF
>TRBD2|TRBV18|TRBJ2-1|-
TGTGCCAGCTCACCTCGACTAGCGGGAGAGTACAATGAGCAGTTCTTC
CASSPRLAGEYNEQFF
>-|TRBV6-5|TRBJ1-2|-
TGTGCCAGCAGCACAGGGTATGGCTACACCTTC
CASSTGYGYTF